Included here is one T cell receptor beta chain sequence, with context. Germline lookup yields CDR1 SGHTA and CDR2 FQGNSA. Trimming stripped 1 base from V and 0 bases from J, with 10 bases between. The CDR3 has 15 amino acids. The entry originates in a study of shared clonotypes between healthy human individuals. The authors ran the assay at deep level. The table came from immunoSEQ multiplex PCR; TCRdb's copy has only in-frame clones and leaves some out. The sample consists of millions of clones, around 95% of them appearing once. Study donors comprised healthy, HIV-negative adults devoid of recent acute infection or vaccination. Investigators divided CD4+ cells into CD45RA+ naive and CD45RA-negative memory subsets.

Sequenced material: naive CD4+ T cells sorted from blood. Subset specified: CD45RA+ positively selected. This receptor was obtained from a young man in good health. This chain joins TRBV7-2 and TRBJ2-7, with D possibly being TRBD2 (5 bases). Written as DNA, the CDR3 is TGTGCCAGCAGCTTAGTAGCGACACACTCCTACGAGCAGTACTTC. Its translation: CASSLVATHSYEQYF.